The rows below give T cell receptor beta chains drawn from one sample of a study of post-analysis software for immune sequencing data. MiXCR, applied by TCRdb to the PCR reads, yields one record per CDR3 protein. The sample records roughly 400,000 distinct CDR3 sequences, approximately 37% being singletons. Sequenced material: blood. The origin of the receptors is a girl aged 2-10 years with multiple sclerosis. The CDR3 runs from the conserved cysteine through the conserved F or W. Each record gives: CDR3 DNA, CDR3 protein, J gene, V gene, clone size, D gene. D genes are given only for firm matches. Some rows have no size entry. The others give once, few or many, or a class for an expanded clone.

TGTGCCAGCAGTGTAAATTTCGGTGAGGGGACTGAAGCTTTCTTT	CASSVNFGEGTEAFF	TRBJ1-1	TRBV6-4	NA	NA
TGTGCCAGCAGCCAAGAAGGTCTTCAGGGGTACGAGCAGTACTTC	CASSQEGLQGYEQYF	TRBJ2-7	TRBV3-1	few	NA
TGCAGCTCAAAACCCCCAGGGGCCTATGGCTACACCTTC	CSSKPPGAYGYTF	TRBJ1-2	TRBV29-1	NA	NA
TGTGCCAGCAGCAAAAGTGGGGCAGATGGCTACACCTTC	CASSKSGADGYTF	TRBJ1-2	TRBV21-1	NA	NA
TGTGCCAGCAGCGGGAGGACAGGGTTCGGCTACACCTTC	CASSGRTGFGYTF	TRBJ1-2	TRBV9	NA	TRBD1
TGCAGTGCCACCCGGGAGTACGGGATCAATGAGCAGTTCTTC	CSATREYGINEQFF	TRBJ2-1	TRBV20-1	NA	NA
TGCGCCAGCAGCCACACGGGCCGTAACTATGGCTACACCTTC	CASSHTGRNYGYTF	TRBJ1-2	TRBV4-3	NA	NA
TGCGCCAGCAGCCCGGAGACAGGGTTCTACGAGCAGTACTTC	CASSPETGFYEQYF	TRBJ2-7	TRBV5-1	NA	TRBD1
TGTGCCAGCAGCTTAGAAGCGGGGACAGCCAAAAACATTCAGTACTTC	CASSLEAGTAKNIQYF	TRBJ2-4	TRBV11-2	NA	TRBD2
TGTGCCAGCTCACCACCAGGGGACGGCTACACCTTC	CASSPPGDGYTF	TRBJ1-2	TRBV18	NA	NA
TGTGCCAGCAGTCCAACCCCCGGGACTGCCTACAATGAGCAGTTCTTC	CASSPTPGTAYNEQFF	TRBJ2-1	TRBV12-3/TRBV12-4	few	NA
TGTGCCAGCAGTTTCAACCGGGACTGGAGAGACGAGCAGTACTTC	CASSFNRDWRDEQYF	TRBJ2-7	TRBV6-6	NA	NA
TGTGCCAGCAGTCCCATACCGGGACAGGGAGGGGAGCAGTACTTC	CASSPIPGQGGEQYF	TRBJ2-7	TRBV12-3/TRBV12-4	NA	TRBD1
TGTGCCACCGTAGTTGCAGGGGGGGGACTAACCGGGGAGCTGTTTTTT	CATVVAGGGLTGELFF	TRBJ2-2	TRBV28	NA	NA
TGTGCCAGCAGTCTCGGAGGATTTGAACAGCCCCAGCATTTT	CASSLGGFEQPQHF	TRBJ1-5	TRBV12-3/TRBV12-4	NA	NA
TGTGCCAGCAGCCAATATCAGGGGATAGGGACTGAAGCTTTCTTT	CASSQYQGIGTEAFF	TRBJ1-1	TRBV16	NA	NA
TGTGCCAGCAGCCCCAAGGGGCTAGCGGGGGCCAACCGCGTCTACAATGAGCAGTTCTTC	CASSPKGLAGANRVYNEQFF	TRBJ2-1	TRBV12-3/TRBV12-4	few	TRBD2
TGTGCCAGCAGCTCTCCCCAGGGAGTTGGCTACACCTTC	CASSSPQGVGYTF	TRBJ1-2	TRBV7-9	few	NA
TGCAGCGTTGAAGGACAGGGTCTCTCCTACGAGCAGTACTTC	CSVEGQGLSYEQYF	TRBJ2-7	TRBV29-1	NA	TRBD1
TGTGCCAGCAGTTTGTCTAGCGAGGATGAGCAGTTCTTC	CASSLSSEDEQFF	TRBJ2-1	TRBV12-3/TRBV12-4	NA	NA
TGCAGTGCTCGACAGGGGCGCACCAATGAGCAGTTCTTC	CSARQGRTNEQFF	TRBJ2-1	TRBV20-1	NA	TRBD1
TGTGCCAGCAGCCAAGAGTGGGGGACTATCAACAATGAGCAGTTCTTC	CASSQEWGTINNEQFF	TRBJ2-1	TRBV4-2	NA	TRBD2
TGTGCCAGCAGCCCAGGGACAGCGATCAATCAGCCCCAGCATTTT	CASSPGTAINQPQHF	TRBJ1-5	TRBV9	few	TRBD1
TGCGCCAGCAGCGAGGACGGGTACTATGGCTACACCTTC	CASSEDGYYGYTF	TRBJ1-2	TRBV5-1	NA	NA
TGTGCCAGCAGCTTGGGGACAGACTATTCACCCCTCCACTTT	CASSLGTDYSPLHF	TRBJ1-6	TRBV7-3	NA	TRBD1
TGTGCCAGCAGTTTAGGTGAACCGTACTACATGCAGTTCTTC	CASSLGEPYYMQFF	TRBJ2-1	TRBV28	NA	NA
TGTGCCAGTACTTCCGGACAGCCTCCCTACGAGCAGTACTTC	CASTSGQPPYEQYF	TRBJ2-7	TRBV12-3/TRBV12-4	few	NA
TGCAGCGTTGCTTCCGGGGACAATGAGCAGTTCTTC	CSVASGDNEQFF	TRBJ2-1	TRBV29-1	few	NA
TGTGCCAGCAGCATACTAGCGGGAGTTTTACACGAGCAGTACTTC	CASSILAGVLHEQYF	TRBJ2-7	TRBV7-8	few	TRBD2
TGCAGTGCGGATGGGCGGGAGGGTTTTGGTGAGCAGTTCTTC	CSADGREGFGEQFF	TRBJ2-1	TRBV20-1	NA	TRBD2
TGTGCCAGCAGTCGTAGCGGGACCTCCTACAATGAGCAGTTCTTC	CASSRSGTSYNEQFF	TRBJ2-1	TRBV28	NA	TRBD2
TGTGCCAGCAGCCGCTCCTCAGGAGAGACCCAGTACTTC	CASSRSSGETQYF	TRBJ2-5	TRBV7-2	NA	NA
TGTGCCAGCAGCTTAGTTGATTTGGGCTACGAGCAGTACTTC	CASSLVDLGYEQYF	TRBJ2-7	TRBV7-9	NA	NA
TGTGCCAGCTCACCGGGTGTGGGACACATCTACGAGCAGTACTTC	CASSPGVGHIYEQYF	TRBJ2-7	TRBV18	NA	NA
TGTGCCAGCAGCTTAACCAAGGAAGAGACCCAGTACTTC	CASSLTKEETQYF	TRBJ2-5	TRBV7-3	few	NA
TGTGCCACCAGCAGAGGGTGGACTAGCGGGGGCCTACTTCAGTACTTC	CATSRGWTSGGLLQYF	TRBJ2-7	TRBV15	once	TRBD2
TGCAGCGTTGGTGGGAGCAGTGACCAGTACTTC	CSVGGSSDQYF	TRBJ2-7	TRBV29-1	NA	NA
TGCGCCAGCAGCCAAGGCCTAGCGGGATGGGACGAGCAGTACTTC	CASSQGLAGWDEQYF	TRBJ2-7	TRBV4-3	NA	TRBD2
TGTGCCAGCAGTTTATGGAGGGACCCCCCCGAAGCTTTCTTT	CASSLWRDPPEAFF	TRBJ1-1	TRBV28	NA	NA
TGTGCCAGCAGCGTAGCAGCAGGCCGCACAGATACGCAGTATTTT	CASSVAAGRTDTQYF	TRBJ2-3	TRBV9	few	NA
TGCAGTGCTAGAGATGATCAAGGGACATGGACCTACGAGCAGTACTTC	CSARDDQGTWTYEQYF	TRBJ2-7	TRBV20-1	NA	NA
TGTGCCAGCAGCCGCCCCAGGGGAAGGAACACTGAAGCTTTCTTT	CASSRPRGRNTEAFF	TRBJ1-1	TRBV7-6	NA	NA
TGTGCCAGCAGCCATGGAGGGTTGGGCACTGAAGCTTTCTTT	CASSHGGLGTEAFF	TRBJ1-1	TRBV3-1	NA	NA
TGTGCCAGCAGTTCGCCACAGGGGTTTGGGGAGACCCAGTACTTC	CASSSPQGFGETQYF	TRBJ2-5	TRBV6-5	NA	TRBD1
TGCGCCAGCAGCAGGCGAGCCTTCCGGGACTATGGCTACACCTTC	CASSRRAFRDYGYTF	TRBJ1-2	TRBV5-1	NA	NA